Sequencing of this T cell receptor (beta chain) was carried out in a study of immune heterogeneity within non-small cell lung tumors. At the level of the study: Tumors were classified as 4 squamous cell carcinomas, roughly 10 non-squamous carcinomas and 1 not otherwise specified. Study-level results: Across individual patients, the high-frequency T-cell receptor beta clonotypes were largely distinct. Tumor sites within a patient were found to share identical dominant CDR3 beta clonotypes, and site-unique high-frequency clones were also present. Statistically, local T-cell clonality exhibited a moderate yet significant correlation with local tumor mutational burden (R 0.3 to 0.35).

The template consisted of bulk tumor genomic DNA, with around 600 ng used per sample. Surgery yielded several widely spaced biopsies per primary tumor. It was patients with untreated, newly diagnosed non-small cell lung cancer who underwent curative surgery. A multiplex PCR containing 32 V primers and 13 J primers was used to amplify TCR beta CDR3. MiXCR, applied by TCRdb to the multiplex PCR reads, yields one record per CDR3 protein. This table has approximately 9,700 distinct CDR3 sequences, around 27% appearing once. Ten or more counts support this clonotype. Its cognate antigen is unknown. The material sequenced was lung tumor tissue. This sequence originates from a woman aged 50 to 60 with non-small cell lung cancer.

CDR3 loop: CASSGLAAYSYEQYF. The CDR3 nucleotides are TGTGCCAGCAGTGGTCTGGCGGCATACTCCTACGAGCAGTACTTC. J is TRBJ2-7 and V is TRBV28, with D unresolved. The germline V gene encodes CDR1 MDHEN and CDR2 SYDVKM. The CDR3 is 15 residues long. Trimming cost V 5 bases and J 0 bases, with 14 bases left between them.